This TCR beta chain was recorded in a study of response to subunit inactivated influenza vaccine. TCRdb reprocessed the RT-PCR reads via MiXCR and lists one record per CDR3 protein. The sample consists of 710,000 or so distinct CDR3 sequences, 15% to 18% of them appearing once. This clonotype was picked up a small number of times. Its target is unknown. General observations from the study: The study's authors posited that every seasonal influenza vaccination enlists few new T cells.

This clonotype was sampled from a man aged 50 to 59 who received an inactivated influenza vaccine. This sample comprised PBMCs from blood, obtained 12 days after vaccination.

CDR3 amino acids: CASSLDRPGTDTQYF. The CDR3 nucleotides read TGTGCCAGCAGCTTGGACAGACCAGGCACAGATACGCAGTATTTT. V is TRBV11-2 and J is TRBJ2-3, with a weak D call TRBD1 (6 bases). The germline CDR1 and CDR2 sequences are SGHAT and FQNNGV. The CDR3 is 15 residues long. V was clipped by 3 bases and J by 1 base, with 11 bases between them.